This T cell receptor beta chain was documented in a study of molecular identifiers for immune sequencing clone quantification (dated by TCRdb to the late 2010s). As for the study more broadly: For a replicate experiment, the RNA from either about 20,000 or 100,000 naive CD8 T cells was divided into five aliquots, and four of those aliquots went on to sequencing. This methods study used CD8 T cells to benchmark TCR RNA copy counting and molecular-identifier clustering-based TCR repertoire sequencing (MIDCIRS). Overall results and qualifications from the work: When barcode sub-clustering was not used, chimeric consensus sequences inflated TCR diversity, with chimeras reaching as high as 47%. Modeling gave about 3.2 recovered TCR RNA copies per cell versus around 10 by digital PCR, implying roughly 30% capture efficiency. The naive libraries included spiked-in Jurkat TCR RNA (about nine copies' worth), and this RNA is not part of the donor repertoire. In CMV-specific effector cells, over 97% of molecules were held by clones above 20 RNA copies, whereas under 1% of molecules were held by such clones in naive cells. Highly expanded clone sizes could be underestimated if identical TCR molecules share a barcode. Spiked-in Jurkat TCR RNA equal to a single cell's worth was reported to be detectable even within 1,100,000 naive CD8 T cells.

Libraries of naive CD8 T cells were built from approximately 20,000 to 1,000,000 sorted cells, with 10%, 30% or 50% of the purified RNA used. On a BD FACSAria II, naive CD8 T cells were FACS-sorted as CD8+CD4-CCR7+CD45RA+ and collected into RLT Plus buffer. To test detection sensitivity, Jurkat RNA equivalent to roughly nine TCR copies was spiked into samples of roughly 18,000-1,000,000 naive CD8 T cells. CD8 T cells were enriched using RosetteSep CD8+ T Cell Enrichment Cocktail and Ficoll-Paque, and the enriched cells then underwent ACK red cell lysis. Library creation used PCR. The reads were generated on a NextSeq 500. Bulk TCR libraries were made following a previously described method, with the TCR primers given in Table S5. Total RNA was purified with the Qiagen AllPrep DNA/RNA kit. Before analysis, reads from multiple sequencing runs of the same library were pooled. The study's processing was this. Reads were retained only if the reads had an exact TCR constant sequence, and the retained reads were trimmed to 150 nt and grouped according to their 12-nt molecular barcodes. Reads within each barcode group were sub-clustered using a 15% Levenshtein threshold, and quality-weighted consensus sequences were constructed for each RNA molecule. Non-functional sequences were removed, as were lower-count sequences one edit away from another. Barcode sub-clusters with fewer than 20% of the maximum read count were removed, based on fitting two negative binomial distributions. The public reads were reprocessed in TCRdb via fastp at Q25 and MiXCR, keeping in-frame beta chains. Rows with a matching CDR3 protein are joined into one entry that keeps the most common DNA and genes. The V and J calls and clone size come from TCRdb's table, not from the authors' own analysis. Present in this sample are under 600,000 distinct CDR3 sequences, approximately 25% of which were seen just once. Around 0.76% of the sample rests with the top ten.

The CDR3 runs 14 residues from the cysteine to the phenylalanine. CDR3 DNA only is kept here, 42 bases in frame from base 1. As encoded in the germline V gene (reference sequence), CDR1 is PRHDT while CDR2 is FYEKMQ. V is clipped by 7 bases and J by 5 bases, and the sequence between their germline boundaries is 18 bases long. This clonotype was recorded a few times. Which antigen it targets is not known. No much larger clone is present one base from it, and per-base qualities are unavailable. The V and J genes are TRBV13 and TRBJ2-7; the D gene is perhaps TRBD1, on 6 matching bases. The clonotype was recovered from a human donor in good health. Some libraries in this study had Jurkat cell RNA spiked in. Sequenced: naive CD8+ T cells from blood, with Jurkat cell RNA spiked in. The sample's cell subset or site label is to be understood as: FACS-sorted CD8+CD4-CCR7+CD45RA+ naive T cells. The DNA reads as follows: TGTGCCAGCAAATCAGGTCAGGGGTACAACGAGCAGTACTTC. This codes for CASKSGQGYNEQYF.